The entry that follows covers one TCR beta chain sequence. What it binds is unknown. The V end lost 5 bases, the J end lost 0 bases, and 21 bases lay between the germline ends. This CDR3 has 18 amino acids. Per germline, CDR1 SNHLY and CDR2 FYNNEI. This entry belongs to a study of OX40 agonist ivuxolimab in advanced cancers. Looking at the study overall: A male proportion of around 86% was recorded, with mean age about 62 years and range roughly 20 to 85.

The assay was immunoSEQ multiplex PCR, and TCRdb's table has in-frame clones only and misses some. Among 30,000 or so clones listed, approximately 80% were seen once. Overall study findings and caveats: Normalized T-cell clonal expansion was also low in some nonresponders.

The V and J genes are TRBV2 and TRBJ2-3; possible D gene TRBD1, 5 bases. The material was CD4+ or CD8+ T cells sorted from blood, obtained in a trial of the OX40 agonist ivuxolimab. The TCR was taken from an adult with an advanced solid tumor such as melanoma, head and neck, liver or kidney cancer. Here the CDR3 reads CASSQTRTQGMSTDTQYF. The CDR3, as DNA: TGTGCCAGCAGTCAAACGCGGACACAAGGGATGAGCACAGATACGCAGTATTTT.